This TCR beta chain was retrieved from a study of cytomegalovirus exposure and HLA in healthy donors. This clone has a handful of counts. Its antigen remains unidentified. The germline gives CDR1 SGHNT, CDR2 YYREEE (reference sequence). The CDR3 is 14 residues long. Study-wide findings and caveats: The number of N-insertions in an Asian-associated ancestry cluster was reportedly below the roughly 660-donor mean in a later analysis. Rarity marked most TCR sequences, yet some public TCRs occurred in many donors.

The PCR was carried out with 60 Vbeta primers and 13 Jbeta primers. Assay: immunoSEQ multiplex PCR; the TCRdb copy retains only in-frame clones and omits some. This table has 100,000 to 150,000 clones, roughly 78% appearing once. The clonotype comes from a man aged 25-40 years in good health and CMV-seropositive. The sequencing input was PBMCs. The genes are TRBV5-4 and TRBJ2-5; 9 nucleotides match TRBD1. The DNA end favors TRBJ2-7, so the J call may be wrong. As DNA, the CDR3 is TGTGCCAGCTTTAGACAGGGGGGGCCCCACGAGCAGTACTTC. Translated: CASFRQGGPHEQYF.